Below are 15 T cell receptor beta chains sequenced from a single sample in a study of T cell repertoires in cytomegalovirus infection (dated by TCRdb to between 2017 and 2020). These reads were obtained on an Illumina HiSeq 1500. Through fastp at Q25 and MiXCR, TCRdb rebuilt clones from the public reads, retaining in-frame beta chains. For every CDR3 protein sequence, its rows merge into one entry that carries the most common genes and DNA. The sample table records fewer than 250,000 distinct CDR3 sequences; 22% of these occur just once. 15% to 20% of the sample goes to the ten largest clones. The sample consisted of CD8+ T cells from PBMCs. All receptors come from a human donor in good health (CMV status not recorded). Some clones in this sample may be carry-over from other donors' samples.

This clonotype showed up just a few times. This chain connects TRBV29-1 to TRBJ2-3; the match to TRBD2 covers 7 bases. V trimming: 5 bases; J trimming: 2 bases; junction bases outside the gene matches: 4. Looked up from germline, CDR1 is SQVTM and CDR2 is ANQGSEA. The CDR3 runs to 13 residues. The CDR3 DNA sequence: TGCAGCGTTTACGGGGGGAACACAGATACGCAGTATTTT. Encoded protein: CSVYGGNTDTQYF.

Ten or more counts support this clonotype. The V call is TRBV6-1, the J call TRBJ2-7; 8 bases align to TRBD2. CDR3 length: 14 amino acids. The germline V gene has CDR1 MNHNS and CDR2 SASEGT. J gave up 9 bases and V 2 bases, and 9 bases lay outside the gene matches. The CDR3 nucleotides are TGTGCCAGCAGTGAACGGCCTAGCGGGTCGGGGCAGTACTTC. The encoded protein is CASSERPSGSGQYF.

In regard to this clonotype: This sequence may be a read error, since a much larger clone differs from it by one base. The chain couples TRBV28 to TRBJ1-4; perhaps TRBD1 as D (5 bases). Germline loops: CDR1 MDHEN, CDR2 SYDVKM. CDR3 length equals 16 residues. CDR3 sequence (DNA): TGTGCCAACAGTTTAGGGGCATACTCAACTAATGAAAAACTGTTTTTT. It encodes CANSLGAYSTNEKLFF.

There are a few counts of this clonotype. V usage is TRBV4-1 and J usage is TRBJ2-1; TRBD2 agrees at 8 bases. J was trimmed by 8 bases and V by 4 bases; bases with no gene match: 7. The CDR3 covers 14 residues. Germline V gene lookup returns CDR1 MGHRA and CDR2 YSYEKL. The CDR3 is CASSPPGLGDEQFF. The CDR3 DNA is TGCGCCAGCAGCCCCCCGGGACTAGGCGATGAGCAGTTCTTC.

This clonotype was observed many times. The rearrangement uses TRBV28 and TRBJ2-4, with D perhaps TRBD1 (6 bases). The germline V and J ends were trimmed by 3 bases and 5 bases, with 17 bases remaining between them. CDR1 MDHEN and CDR2 SYDVKM come from the germline V gene. This CDR3 has 16 amino acids. The CDR3, as DNA: TGTGCCAGCAGTTTGGCCCCACAGGGACGGGAAAACATTCAGTACTTC. Protein product: CASSLAPQGRENIQYF. Full variable domain (remainder filled in from reference TRBV28 and TRBJ2-4): DVKVTQSSRYLVKRTGEKVFLECVQDMDHENMFWYRQDPGLGLRLIYFSYDVKMKEKGDIPEGYSVSREKKERFSLILESASTNQTSMYLCASSLAPQGRENIQYFGAGTRLSVL.

This chain connects TRBV6-5 to TRBJ1-1; D remains ambiguous. Trimming stripped 3 bases from V and 7 bases from J, with 12 bases between. This CDR3 contains 13 residues. In germline, CDR1 is MNHEY, CDR2 SVGAGI. The CDR3 region is CASSYQEQGEAFF. As DNA, the CDR3 is TGTGCCAGCAGTTATCAGGAACAAGGTGAAGCTTTCTTT.

In its sample, this clonotype was seen many times. The chain links TRBV7-9 to TRBJ2-1; TRBD1 aligns across 10 bases. There are 14 residues in the CDR3. The V segment lost 2 bases and the J segment 15 bases; nucleotides outside the gene matches: 10. Germline loops: CDR1 SEHNR, CDR2 FQNEAQ (reference sequence). CDR3 in amino acids: CASSLPGQGSWRFF. Here the CDR3 DNA reads TGTGCCAGCAGCTTACCGGGACAGGGGTCTTGGCGGTTCTTC.

This sequence joins TRBV6-1 and TRBJ2-7; D gene uncertain. Trimming took 2 bases from V and 2 from J, leaving 4 bases between them. The CDR3 loop spans 12 amino acids. The germline gives CDR1 MNHNS, CDR2 SASEGT. CDR3 in amino acids: CASSEQPYEQYF. The DNA of the CDR3 is TGTGCCAGCAGTGAACAGCCCTACGAGCAGTACTTC.

This clonotype was counted between two and nine times. This chain connects TRBV7-3 to TRBJ2-1; the D is unclear. Germline V lookup: CDR1 SGHTA, CDR2 FQGTGA. There are 12 residues in the CDR3. Trimming took 8 bases from V and 1 from J, leaving 6 bases between them. The CDR3 DNA reads TGTGCCAGCGGGTTTTCCTACAATGAGCAGTTCTTC. It is translated as CASGFSYNEQFF.

The V gene is TRBV28, the J gene TRBJ2-7; 7 nucleotides agree with TRBD2. The germline CDR1 and CDR2 sequences are MDHEN and SYDVKM. The CDR3 runs 14 residues. The trim removed 6 bases at V and 3 bases at J, leaving 8 bases unmatched. The CDR3 protein is CASRTVGLNYEQYF. The CDR3 nucleotides read TGTGCCAGCAGAACCGTGGGACTAAACTACGAGCAGTACTTC.

This rearrangement joins TRBV5-5 to TRBJ2-2; the D gene is possibly TRBD1 (6 bases). Germline CDR1 reads SGHKS; CDR2 reads YYEKEE (reference sequence). Deletions cut 4 bases from V and 3 bases from J, with 16 bases between. This CDR3 is built from 16 residues. CDR3 amino acids: CASSPRDKDYTGELFF. CDR3 nucleotide sequence: TGTGCCAGCAGCCCTCGGGACAAGGACTACACCGGGGAGCTGTTTTTT.

There are a few counts of this clonotype. The chain recombines TRBV6-1 with TRBJ1-1; D possibly corresponds to TRBD1 (6 bases). The CDR3 runs to 13 residues. Trimming took off 5 bases at V and 5 bases at J, with 12 bases between the two ends. Germline CDR1 is MNHNS and CDR2 is SASEGT. DNA for the CDR3: TGTGCCAGCAGTATTATACAGGGAACTGAAGCTTTCTTT. Encoded protein: CASSIIQGTEAFF.

CDR3 in amino acids: CASSRDPSGANVLTF. The CDR3 region has the DNA TGCGCCAGCAGCCGGGATCCCTCTGGGGCCAACGTCCTGACTTTC. This chain links TRBV5-1 with TRBJ2-6; a possible D gene is TRBD2 (5 bases). CDR1 SGHRS and CDR2 YFSETQ come from the germline V gene. The length of the CDR3 is 15 residues. Trimming shortened V by 4 bases and J by 0 bases, and 8 bases separated the two germline ends. Full variable domain (missing parts from reference TRBV5-1 and TRBJ2-6): KAGVTQTPRYLIKTRGQQVTLSCSPISGHRSVSWYQQTPGQGLQFLFEYFSETQRNKGNFPGRFSGRQFSNSRSEMNVSTLELGDSALYLCASSRDPSGANVLTFGAGSRLTVL.

This clonotype was detected only a few times. The chain couples TRBV28 to TRBJ1-1; D is unclear. This CDR3 contains 16 residues. Germline CDR1 and CDR2: MDHEN and SYDVKM. Deletions cut 8 bases from V and 1 base from J, with 20 bases between. The CDR3 spells CASYPDNFHRNTEAFF. CDR3 coding DNA: TGTGCCAGCTATCCTGACAATTTCCATCGGAACACTGAAGCTTTCTTT. The full variable domain, in which reference TRBV28 and TRBJ1-1 provide the parts outside the CDR3, is DVKVTQSSRYLVKRTGEKVFLECVQDMDHENMFWYRQDPGLGLRLIYFSYDVKMKEKGDIPEGYSVSREKKERFSLILESASTNQTSMYLCASYPDNFHRNTEAFFGQGTRLTVV.

V usage is TRBV29-1 and J usage is TRBJ1-2; perhaps TRBD1 as D (6 bases). The CDR3 covers 15 residues. With 3 bases removed from V and 2 bases from J, the gap between germline ends came to 16 bases. The germline V gene encodes CDR1 SQVTM and CDR2 ANQGSEA. CDR3 DNA: TGCAGCGTTGAGATCCGGGGGGCGACCAACTATGGCTACACCTTC. The encoded protein is CSVEIRGATNYGYTF.